The rows below give T cell receptor beta chains drawn from one sample of a study of blood T cells in healthy people across ages. TCRdb re-derived calls from the 5' RACE reads in MiXCR, one entry per CDR3 protein. The table has about a million distinct CDR3 sequences, roughly 43% seen once; the top ten hold under 15%. Sequencing input: blood. The receptor set was obtained from a man aged 25 to 45 in good health. Both conserved end residues are part of each CDR3. D genes are given only for firm matches. Not every row has a clone size; where given, it reads once, few, many or a size class.

clone_size: -
j_call: TRBJ1-1
d_call: -
cdr3_length: 13
v_call: TRBV7-2
cdr3_nt: TGTGCCAGCAGCCGCGGGGGGGGCTCGGAAGCTTTCTTT
cdr3_aa: CASSRGGGSEAFF

clone_size: -
j_call: TRBJ1-3
d_call: -
cdr3_length: 14
v_call: TRBV7-9
cdr3_nt: TGTGCCAGCAGCTTAACCACCTCTGGAAACACCATATATTTT
cdr3_aa: CASSLTTSGNTIYF

clone_size: few
j_call: TRBJ2-3
d_call: TRBD1
cdr3_length: 16
v_call: TRBV28
cdr3_nt: TGTGCCAGCAGTTTACCGGGACAGGGGGCTACAGATACGCAGTATTTT
cdr3_aa: CASSLPGQGATDTQYF

clone_size: few
j_call: TRBJ2-1
d_call: -
cdr3_length: 12
v_call: TRBV6-2/TRBV6-3
cdr3_nt: TGTGCCAGCAGTGGCCGCTACAATGAGCAGTTCTTC
cdr3_aa: CASSGRYNEQFF

clone_size: -
j_call: TRBJ1-2
d_call: -
cdr3_length: 13
v_call: TRBV7-2
cdr3_nt: TGTGCCAGCAGCTGGGCCCGAGAGAATGGCTACACCTTC
cdr3_aa: CASSWARENGYTF

clone_size: -
j_call: TRBJ1-1
d_call: -
cdr3_length: 15
v_call: TRBV9
cdr3_nt: TGTGCCAGCAGCCTGCGCGGGACGGGGAACACTGAAGCTTTCTTT
cdr3_aa: CASSLRGTGNTEAFF

clone_size: -
j_call: TRBJ2-2
d_call: TRBD1
cdr3_length: 14
v_call: TRBV2
cdr3_nt: TGTGCCAGCAGTGGTCAGGGGGACACCGGGGAGCTGTTTTTT
cdr3_aa: CASSGQGDTGELFF

clone_size: -
j_call: TRBJ2-5
d_call: -
cdr3_length: 15
v_call: TRBV6-5
cdr3_nt: TGTGCCAGCAGTTACGCGGGGGCGATGGGAGAGACCCAGTACTTC
cdr3_aa: CASSYAGAMGETQYF

clone_size: -
j_call: TRBJ2-7
d_call: TRBD1
cdr3_length: 14
v_call: TRBV30
cdr3_nt: TGTGCCTGGAGTGTATCCCAGGGGGCCTACGAGCAGTACTTC
cdr3_aa: CAWSVSQGAYEQYF

clone_size: -
j_call: TRBJ1-1
d_call: -
cdr3_length: 17
v_call: TRBV6-2/TRBV6-3
cdr3_nt: TGTGCCAGCAGTTACAGGCGGGGGTCTCCCCTGAACACTGAAGCTTTCTTT
cdr3_aa: CASSYRRGSPLNTEAFF

clone_size: few
j_call: TRBJ1-4
d_call: -
cdr3_length: 14
v_call: TRBV12-3/TRBV12-4
cdr3_nt: TGTGCCAGCAGCACCCATAGGACAATGGAAAAACTGTTTTTT
cdr3_aa: CASSTHRTMEKLFF

clone_size: few
j_call: TRBJ2-5
d_call: -
cdr3_length: 13
v_call: TRBV6-5
cdr3_nt: TGTGCCAGCAGTTATGACCGCCCGGGGAAGGAGTACTTC
cdr3_aa: CASSYDRPGKEYF

clone_size: few
j_call: TRBJ2-4
d_call: -
cdr3_length: 12
v_call: TRBV5-1
cdr3_nt: TGCGCCAGCAGCTTGGCTGGAAACATTCAGTACTTC
cdr3_aa: CASSLAGNIQYF

clone_size: few
j_call: TRBJ1-4
d_call: -
cdr3_length: 13
v_call: TRBV5-5
cdr3_nt: TGTGCCAGCAGCGCAGCAGCTCAGGAAAAACTGTTTTTT
cdr3_aa: CASSAAAQEKLFF

clone_size: many
j_call: TRBJ2-5
d_call: -
cdr3_length: 14
v_call: TRBV6-5
cdr3_nt: TGTGCCAGCAGCCCTACAGGGTTCGGGGAGACCCAGTACTTC
cdr3_aa: CASSPTGFGETQYF

clone_size: -
j_call: TRBJ1-1
d_call: -
cdr3_length: 14
v_call: TRBV12-5
cdr3_nt: TGTGCTAGTGGTTTGGTATGGCCAACGACTGAAGCTTTCTTT
cdr3_aa: CASGLVWPTTEAFF

clone_size: few
j_call: TRBJ1-2
d_call: -
cdr3_length: 14
v_call: TRBV7-2
cdr3_nt: TGTGCCAGCAGCTCAACCGGGGCGAACTATGGCTACACCTTC
cdr3_aa: CASSSTGANYGYTF

clone_size: -
j_call: TRBJ1-2
d_call: TRBD1
cdr3_length: 15
v_call: TRBV20-1
cdr3_nt: TGCAGTGCTAGAGACCCGACAGGGGGCCCGTCTGGCTACACCTTC
cdr3_aa: CSARDPTGGPSGYTF

clone_size: -
j_call: TRBJ2-3
d_call: TRBD2
cdr3_length: 16
v_call: TRBV7-9
cdr3_nt: TGTGCCAGCAGCCTGACTAGCGGGGCATTCACAGATACGCAGTATTTT
cdr3_aa: CASSLTSGAFTDTQYF

clone_size: few
j_call: TRBJ1-2
d_call: -
cdr3_length: 16
v_call: TRBV20-1
cdr3_nt: TGCAGTGCCCCCGGGGGGAACCTACAACGAACGTATGGCTACACCTTC
cdr3_aa: CSAPGGNLQRTYGYTF

clone_size: few
j_call: TRBJ1-5
d_call: -
cdr3_length: 16
v_call: TRBV12-3/TRBV12-4
cdr3_nt: TGTGCCAGCAGCCTAGGATCCACAGGGAGCAATCAGCCCCAGCATTTT
cdr3_aa: CASSLGSTGSNQPQHF

clone_size: once
j_call: TRBJ2-7
d_call: TRBD1
cdr3_length: 15
v_call: TRBV9
cdr3_nt: TGTGCCAGCAGCGTAGGCATGGGACAGGGATACGAGCAGTACTTC
cdr3_aa: CASSVGMGQGYEQYF

clone_size: few
j_call: TRBJ1-2
d_call: -
cdr3_length: 13
v_call: TRBV5-1
cdr3_nt: TGCGCCAAAAAGAAGAAGATGGACTATGGCTACACCTTC
cdr3_aa: CAKKKKMDYGYTF

clone_size: few
j_call: TRBJ2-7
d_call: -
cdr3_length: 11
v_call: TRBV28
cdr3_nt: TGTGCCAGCAGCGCTCTCTACGAGCAGTACTTC
cdr3_aa: CASSALYEQYF

clone_size: -
j_call: TRBJ2-1
d_call: TRBD2
cdr3_length: 17
v_call: TRBV7-8
cdr3_nt: TGTGCCAGCAGCAGGGGAGTAGCGGGGAGCTCCTACAATGAGCAGTTCTTC
cdr3_aa: CASSRGVAGSSYNEQFF

clone_size: -
j_call: TRBJ2-3
d_call: TRBD2
cdr3_length: 17
v_call: TRBV2
cdr3_nt: TGTGCCAGCAGTGACCTCCCAGGACGAGCGGGGTTAGATACGCAGTATTTT
cdr3_aa: CASSDLPGRAGLDTQYF

clone_size: -
j_call: TRBJ2-3
d_call: -
cdr3_length: 16
v_call: TRBV10-3
cdr3_nt: TGTGCCATCAGGGCGGAGGGGGCGTCTGGCACAGATACGCAGTATTTT
cdr3_aa: CAIRAEGASGTDTQYF

clone_size: -
j_call: TRBJ2-5
d_call: TRBD2
cdr3_length: 17
v_call: TRBV7-2
cdr3_nt: TGTGCCAGCAGCCCATGGACTAGCGGGCGGTACCAAGAGACCCAGTACTTC
cdr3_aa: CASSPWTSGRYQETQYF

clone_size: -
j_call: TRBJ2-7
d_call: TRBD1
cdr3_length: 15
v_call: TRBV5-1
cdr3_nt: TGCGCCAGCAGCAGCGGACAGGTTTCCTCCTACGAGCAGTACTTC
cdr3_aa: CASSSGQVSSYEQYF

clone_size: -
j_call: TRBJ2-7
d_call: -
cdr3_length: 14
v_call: TRBV3-1
cdr3_nt: TGTGCCAGCAGCCCCAAGGCGGGGCACTACGAGCAGTACTTC
cdr3_aa: CASSPKAGHYEQYF

clone_size: -
j_call: TRBJ1-1
d_call: TRBD1
cdr3_length: 14
v_call: TRBV13
cdr3_nt: TGTGCCAGCAGCGCGAACAGGGGAGGCACTGAAGCTTTCTTT
cdr3_aa: CASSANRGGTEAFF

clone_size: -
j_call: TRBJ2-5
d_call: TRBD1
cdr3_length: 14
v_call: TRBV6-2/TRBV6-3
cdr3_nt: TGTGCCAGCACTCTCAGGACAGGGGGAGAGACCCAGTACTTC
cdr3_aa: CASTLRTGGETQYF

clone_size: -
j_call: TRBJ2-5
d_call: -
cdr3_length: 13
v_call: TRBV5-6
cdr3_nt: TGTGCCAGCAGCTTGAGGACAAGAGAGACCCAGTACTTC
cdr3_aa: CASSLRTRETQYF

clone_size: few
j_call: TRBJ2-1
d_call: -
cdr3_length: 15
v_call: TRBV5-1
cdr3_nt: TGCGCCAGCAGCTTGGGGGGGCGCATGTACAATGAGCAGTTCTTC
cdr3_aa: CASSLGGRMYNEQFF

clone_size: -
j_call: TRBJ2-1
d_call: -
cdr3_length: 14
v_call: TRBV7-2
cdr3_nt: TGTGCCAGCACTGAAGCGGGCTCCTACAATGAGCAGTTCTTC
cdr3_aa: CASTEAGSYNEQFF

clone_size: -
j_call: TRBJ1-6
d_call: -
cdr3_length: 13
v_call: TRBV3-1
cdr3_nt: TGTGCCAGCAGCCACAGGGAGGATTCACCCCTCCACTTT
cdr3_aa: CASSHREDSPLHF

clone_size: many
j_call: TRBJ2-1
d_call: -
cdr3_length: 15
v_call: TRBV5-6
cdr3_nt: TGTGCCAGCGCCCAACCGGGGTCCCCGGACAATGAGCAGTTCTTC
cdr3_aa: CASAQPGSPDNEQFF

clone_size: few
j_call: TRBJ2-5
d_call: TRBD1
cdr3_length: 14
v_call: TRBV12-3/TRBV12-4
cdr3_nt: TGTGCCAGCAGTCCAACAGGGGGCCAAGAGACCCAGTACTTC
cdr3_aa: CASSPTGGQETQYF

clone_size: many
j_call: TRBJ2-1
d_call: -
cdr3_length: 13
v_call: TRBV6-2/TRBV6-3
cdr3_nt: TGTGCCAGCAGTTGGGGTCGAGGGCATGAGCAGTTCTTC
cdr3_aa: CASSWGRGHEQFF

clone_size: once
j_call: TRBJ2-2
d_call: TRBD2
cdr3_length: 16
v_call: TRBV7-9
cdr3_nt: TGTGCCAGCAGCTCGACGGAGCGGGGGAACACCGGGGAGCTGTTTTTT
cdr3_aa: CASSSTERGNTGELFF

clone_size: -
j_call: TRBJ2-1
d_call: -
cdr3_length: 15
v_call: TRBV7-2
cdr3_nt: TGTGCCAGCCGAACCGGGACACCGGGCGTGAATGAGCAGTTCTTC
cdr3_aa: CASRTGTPGVNEQFF

clone_size: many
j_call: TRBJ1-2
d_call: -
cdr3_length: 12
v_call: TRBV10-3
cdr3_nt: TGTGCCATCAGTGAGTCAGGCTATGGCTACACCTTC
cdr3_aa: CAISESGYGYTF

clone_size: -
j_call: TRBJ2-3
d_call: -
cdr3_length: 15
v_call: TRBV6-1
cdr3_nt: TGTGCCAGCACCGAGGGGGGGGCTAGCACAGATACGCAGTATTTT
cdr3_aa: CASTEGGASTDTQYF

clone_size: -
j_call: TRBJ2-3
d_call: TRBD2
cdr3_length: 18
v_call: TRBV12-3/TRBV12-4
cdr3_nt: TGTGCCAGCAGATCGCGACCTTCTAGCGGATCTAGCACAGATGCGCAGTATTTT
cdr3_aa: CASRSRPSSGSSTDAQYF

clone_size: once
j_call: TRBJ1-1
d_call: -
cdr3_length: 11
v_call: TRBV12-3/TRBV12-4
cdr3_nt: TGTGCCAGCAGCCGCGGGACCGGAGCTTTCTTT
cdr3_aa: CASSRGTGAFF

clone_size: many
j_call: TRBJ2-3
d_call: -
cdr3_length: 13
v_call: TRBV10-3
cdr3_nt: TGTGCCATCAGTGGGGCTAGGGGAGATACGCAGTATTTT
cdr3_aa: CAISGARGDTQYF

clone_size: -
j_call: TRBJ1-1
d_call: -
cdr3_length: 13
v_call: TRBV20-1
cdr3_nt: TGCAGTCCGAAGGGGGGGGTGAACACTGAAGCTTTCTTT
cdr3_aa: CSPKGGVNTEAFF

clone_size: -
j_call: TRBJ2-4
d_call: -
cdr3_length: 16
v_call: TRBV4-1
cdr3_nt: TGCGCCAGCAGCCAGGTTTTGGCGGGGGCCAAAAACATTCAGTACTTC
cdr3_aa: CASSQVLAGAKNIQYF

clone_size: few
j_call: TRBJ1-2
d_call: -
cdr3_length: 15
v_call: TRBV10-3
cdr3_nt: TGTGCCATCAGTGCCGGGGAAACAGGGATTTATGGCTACACCTTC
cdr3_aa: CAISAGETGIYGYTF

clone_size: -
j_call: TRBJ2-2
d_call: -
cdr3_length: 15
v_call: TRBV4-3
cdr3_nt: TGCGCCAGCAGCCAAGATGTGATCTCCACCGGGGAGCTGTTTTTT
cdr3_aa: CASSQDVISTGELFF